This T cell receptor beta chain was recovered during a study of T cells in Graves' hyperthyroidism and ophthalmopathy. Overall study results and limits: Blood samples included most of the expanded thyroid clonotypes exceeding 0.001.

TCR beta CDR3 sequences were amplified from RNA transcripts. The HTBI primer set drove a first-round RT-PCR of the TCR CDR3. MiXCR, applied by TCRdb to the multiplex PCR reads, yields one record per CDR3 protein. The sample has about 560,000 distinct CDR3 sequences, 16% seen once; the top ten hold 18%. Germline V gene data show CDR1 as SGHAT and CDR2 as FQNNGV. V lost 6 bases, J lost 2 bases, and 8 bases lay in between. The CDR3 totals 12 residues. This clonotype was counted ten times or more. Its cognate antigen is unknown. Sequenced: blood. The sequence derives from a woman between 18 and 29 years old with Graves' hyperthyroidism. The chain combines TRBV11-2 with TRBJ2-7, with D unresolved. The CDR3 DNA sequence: TGTGCCAGCAGGCGTGGGGCCTACGAGCAGTACTTC. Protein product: CASRRGAYEQYF.